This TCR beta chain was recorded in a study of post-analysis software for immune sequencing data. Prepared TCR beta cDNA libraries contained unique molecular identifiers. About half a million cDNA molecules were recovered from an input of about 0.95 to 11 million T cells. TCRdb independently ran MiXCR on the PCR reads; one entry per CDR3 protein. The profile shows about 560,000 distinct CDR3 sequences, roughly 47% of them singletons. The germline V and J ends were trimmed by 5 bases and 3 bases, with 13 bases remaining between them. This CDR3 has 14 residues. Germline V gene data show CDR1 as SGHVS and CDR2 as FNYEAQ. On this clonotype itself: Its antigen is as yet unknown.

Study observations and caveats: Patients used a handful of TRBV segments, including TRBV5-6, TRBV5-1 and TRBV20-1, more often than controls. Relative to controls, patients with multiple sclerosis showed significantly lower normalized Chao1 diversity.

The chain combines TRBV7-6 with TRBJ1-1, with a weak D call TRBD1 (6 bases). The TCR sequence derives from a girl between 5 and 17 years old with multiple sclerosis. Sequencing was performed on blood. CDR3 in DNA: TGTGCCAGCAGCCTCCAGGGGCAGTACACTGAAGCTTTCTTT. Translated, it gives CASSLQGQYTEAFF.